This passage covers 25 T cell receptor beta chains from one sample sequenced in a study of cytomegalovirus exposure and HLA in healthy donors. The study ran its PCR with 60 Vbeta and 13 Jbeta primers. Assay used: immunoSEQ multiplex PCR; TCRdb lists only in-frame clones, some missing. The table includes approximately 130,000 clones, about two thirds detected once. The sequencing input was PBMCs. Every receptor here comes from a human donor in good health.

The V call is TRBV19, the J call TRBJ2-2, with D possibly being TRBD1 (5 bases). This CDR3 is 15 amino acids long. Germline V gives CDR1 LNHDA, CDR2 SQIVND (reference sequence). V gave up 5 bases and J gave up 6 bases, with 16 bases separating them. The CDR3 protein is CASSSSRVGSGELFF. The CDR3 DNA is TGTGCCAGTAGTTCCAGCAGGGTCGGCTCCGGGGAGCTGTTTTTT.

The chain links TRBV7-2 to TRBJ1-2; 9 positions match TRBD1. Trimming at V came to 5 bases and at J to 7 bases, leaving 11 bases not matched to a gene. Per germline, CDR1 SGHTA and CDR2 FQGNSA. The CDR3 loop spans 15 amino acids. The CDR3 is CASSGTGQGIGGYTF. CDR3 DNA sequence: TGTGCCAGCAGCGGGACGGGACAGGGAATAGGTGGCTACACCTTC.

Concerning this clone: The sample has other DNA sequences that encode this CDR3 too. V gene TRBV27 combines with J gene TRBJ2-1; TRBD2 matches at 10 bases. Unmatched junction bases numbered 8, after V lost 6 bases and J lost 6 bases. This CDR3 is 15 amino acids long. The germline CDR1 and CDR2 sequences are MNHEY and SMNVEV (reference sequence). CDR3 residues: CASRRTSGTLNEQFF. CDR3 nucleotides: TGTGCCAGCAGAAGGACTAGCGGAACCCTCAATGAGCAGTTCTTC.

The gene calls are TRBV15 and TRBJ1-4; 9 bases are shared with TRBD1. V gave up 2 bases and J gave up 4 bases; unmatched junction bases: 2. Per the germline V gene, CDR1 is LNHNV and CDR2 is YYDKDF (reference sequence). The CDR3 runs 15 residues. CDR3 DNA sequence: TGTGCCACCAGCAGAAGACAGGGGGGTAATGAAAAACTGTTTTTT. Translating gives CATSRRQGGNEKLFF.

This clone was found a few times. This chain connects TRBV5-4 to TRBJ1-2, with TRBD1 matching 9 bases. The CDR3 spans 15 residues. CDR1 SGHNT and CDR2 YYREEE come from the germline V gene (reference sequence). V lost 4 bases and J lost 6; bases outside the gene matches: 10. The CDR3 loop reads CASSLSSDRGDGYTF. The CDR3 coding sequence is TGTGCCAGCAGCCTATCTTCGGACAGGGGAGATGGCTACACCTTC.

J is TRBJ1-1 and V is TRBV12-5; maybe TRBD1 (6 bases). This CDR3 region has 11 residues. Germline V gene lookup returns CDR1 LGHNT and CDR2 FRNRAP. V was clipped by 2 bases and J by 11 bases, with 9 bases between them. The CDR3 DNA reads TGTGCTAGTGGTTTGACAGGGACCGCTTTCTTT. Its translation: CASGLTGTAFF.

V and J are TRBV27 and TRBJ2-7; TRBD1 agrees at 9 bases. The germline V gene has CDR1 MNHEY and CDR2 SMNVEV (reference sequence). With 6 bases clipped from V and 4 bases from J, the junction kept 4 bases outside the gene matches. The CDR3 has 13 residues. CDR3 region: CASRGQGLYEQYF. DNA of the CDR3: TGTGCCAGCAGGGGACAGGGCCTTTACGAGCAGTACTTC.

The chain employs TRBV18 and TRBJ2-7, with 8 positions matching TRBD2. This CDR3 has 15 amino acids. V lost 3 bases, J lost 4 bases, and 8 bases stayed unmatched. The V gene's germline CDR1 is KGHSH and CDR2 LQKENI. The CDR3 DNA sequence: TGTGCCAGCTCACCTAAGGGACTAGGTGGATACGAGCAGTACTTC. Translation: CASSPKGLGGYEQYF.

The rearrangement uses TRBV11-3 and TRBJ2-7; weak D call: TRBD1 (6 bases). CDR1 is SGHNT and CDR2 is YENEEA in the germline V gene. The CDR3 is made up of 13 amino acids. Between the trimmed V and J ends, which lost 5 bases and 7 bases, there was a span of 15 bases. CDR3 nucleotides: TGTGCCAGCAGCCATAGGGACACTCGGGAGCAGTACTTC. It is translated as CASSHRDTREQYF.

This clone was recorded a few times. The rearrangement joins TRBV5-4 to TRBJ2-3, with a weak D call TRBD1 (5 bases). The CDR3 has 17 residues. V gave up 2 bases and J gave up 1 base, with 17 bases separating them. Germline V gene lookup returns CDR1 SGHNT and CDR2 YYREEE (reference sequence). CDR3 region: CASSLPVQGRGTDTQYF. The CDR3 DNA follows: TGTGCCAGCAGCTTACCCGTGCAGGGCCGGGGCACAGATACGCAGTATTTT.

The V and J genes are TRBV11-3 and TRBJ2-2; D unresolved. The ends were cut back, 2 bases at V and 4 bases at J, with 11 bases in the middle. CDR3 size: 15 residues. From germline, CDR1 is SGHNT and CDR2 YENEEA. CDR3 sequence reads: CASSLFSSGTGELFF. The CDR3 DNA reads TGTGCCAGCAGCTTATTCTCCTCGGGCACCGGGGAGCTGTTTTTT.

The chain has TRBV7-2 and TRBJ1-1; no reliable D call. Trimming removed 7 bases at V and 4 bases at J, with 19 bases between. The CDR3 totals 15 residues. Germline CDR1 is SGHTA and CDR2 is FQGNSA. The CDR3 DNA reads TGTGCCAGCAATTTTCAGCCCGGGAGTCTCACTGAAGCTTTCTTT. Protein product: CASNFQPGSLTEAFF.

The chain links TRBV2 to TRBJ2-3; 9 bases map to TRBD1. Germline V lookup: CDR1 SNHLY, CDR2 FYNNEI. There are 16 residues in the CDR3. Losses at the gene ends were 7 bases for V and 3 bases for J; bases not matched to a gene: 11. As DNA, the CDR3 is TGTGCCAGCAAGGGACAGGGTTCGGCGGGGACAGATACGCAGTATTTT. Amino acid sequence: CASKGQGSAGTDTQYF. The full variable domain, completed using reference TRBV2 and TRBJ2-3, is EPEVTQTPSHQVTQMGQEVILRCVPISNHLYFYWYRQILGQKVEFLVSFYNNEISEKSEIFDDQFSVERPDGSNFTLKIRSTKLEDSAMYFCASKGQGSAGTDTQYFGPGTRLTVL.

The V call is TRBV19, the J call TRBJ2-1, with 10 bases matching TRBD2. CDR1 LNHDA and CDR2 SQIVND come from the germline V gene (reference sequence). CDR3 length: 17 amino acids. With V trimmed by 5 bases and J by 4 bases, 11 bases remained unmatched. For the CDR3, the DNA is TGTGCCAGTAGTCGTAAGCGGGAGGGCCTGGGGTACAATGAGCAGTTCTTC. As protein: CASSRKREGLGYNEQFF.

This clone showed up just once. This chain links TRBV11-2 with TRBJ1-1, with D hard to call. Germline V gives CDR1 SGHAT, CDR2 FQNNGV. V was trimmed by 0 bases and J by 0 bases, leaving 8 bases between them. The CDR3 has 15 residues. This CDR3 reads CASSLDGRMNTEAFF. CDR3 coding DNA: TGTGCCAGCAGCTTAGATGGGAGGATGAACACTGAAGCTTTCTTT. Filled out from reference TRBV11-2 and TRBJ1-1, the complete variable domain reads EAGVAQSPRYKIIEKRQSVAFWCNPISGHATLYWYQQILGQGPKLLIQFQNNGVVDDSQLPKDRFSAERLKGVDSTLKIQPAKLEDSAVYLCASSLDGRMNTEAFFGQGTRLTVV.

CDR3 protein: CASSELGSNEQFF. The DNA of the CDR3 is TGTGCCAGCAGTGAACTAGGGAGCAATGAGCAGTTCTTC. The chain carries TRBV4-2 and TRBJ2-1; a weak D match, TRBD2 (5 bases). Trimming pared 6 bases from V and 6 bases from J, leaving 12 bases between. Germline CDR1 and CDR2: LGHNA and YNFKEQ. This CDR3 comprises 13 residues.

This clone was detected only a few times. The DNA for the CDR3 is TGTGCCAGCAGCGGAGGCCGGGACAGGTGGTCCTACGAGCAGTACTTC. This translates into CASSGGRDRWSYEQYF. The chain recombines TRBV5-4 with TRBJ2-7, with 8 bases that match TRBD1. V lost 4 bases and J lost 1; bases outside the gene matches: 10. CDR1 SGHNT and CDR2 YYREEE come from the germline V gene (reference sequence). The CDR3 is 16 residues long.

The J gene is TRBJ2-3, the V gene TRBV27; no clear D gene. Germline CDR1 reads MNHEY; CDR2 reads SMNVEV (reference sequence). This CDR3 spans 14 amino acids. Trimming stripped 1 base from V and 3 bases from J, with 8 bases between. The DNA of the CDR3 is TGTGCCAGCAGTTTATTGGTCGGGACAGATACGCAGTATTTT. This codes for CASSLLVGTDTQYF.

This chain connects TRBV7-8 to TRBJ2-5; 13 bases align to TRBD2. Matching the DNA end better, TRBJ2-7 makes the J call doubtful. This CDR3 is 18 amino acids long. From germline, CDR1 is SGHVS and CDR2 FQNEAQ. The CDR3: CASTRTSGSSGYPFEQYF. The CDR3 DNA reads as TGTGCCAGCACCCGGACTAGCGGGAGTTCTGGATATCCCTTCGAGCAGTACTTC.

The chain links TRBV30 to TRBJ1-1; D is uncertain. V was shortened by 0 bases and J by 1 base, with 15 bases between the two germline ends. The CDR3 totals 16 residues. The germline CDR1 and CDR2 sequences are GTSNPN and SVGIG (reference sequence). The CDR3 is CAWSVGGLRENTEAFF. The CDR3 DNA reads as TGTGCCTGGAGTGTGGGAGGTCTTAGGGAGAACACTGAAGCTTTCTTT. The full variable domain, completed using reference TRBV30 and TRBJ1-1, is SQTIHQWPATLVQPVGSPLSLECTVEGTSNPNLYWYRQAAGRGLQLLFYSVGIGQISSEVPQNLSASRPQDRQFILSSKKLLLSDSGFYLCAWSVGGLRENTEAFFGQGTRLTVV.

The chain employs TRBV10-3 and TRBJ2-2, with TRBD1 as a possible D gene (5 bases). The CDR3 has 21 residues. CDR1 is ENHRY and CDR2 is SYGVKD in the germline V gene. Trimming shortened V by 3 bases and J by 0 bases, and 26 bases separated the two germline ends. This CDR3 is CAISDKDSLGLRSSNTGELFF. DNA for the CDR3: TGTGCCATCAGTGATAAAGACAGCCTCGGCCTCCGAAGCTCGAACACCGGGGAGCTGTTTTTT.

The J gene is TRBJ2-5, the V gene TRBV30, with D tentatively TRBD2 (7 bases). Germline V CDR1 and CDR2: GTSNPN, SVGIG (reference sequence). V was clipped by 2 bases and J by 2 bases, with 15 bases between them. The CDR3 extends over 15 amino acids. The DNA of the CDR3 is TGTGCCTGGAGTTGGGGGGGAGGGGGTCAAGAGACCCAGTACTTC. The encoded protein is CAWSWGGGGQETQYF. Using reference TRBV30 and TRBJ2-5 for the parts outside the CDR3, the full variable domain is SQTIHQWPATLVQPVGSPLSLECTVEGTSNPNLYWYRQAAGRGLQLLFYSVGIGQISSEVPQNLSASRPQDRQFILSSKKLLLSDSGFYLCAWSWGGGGQETQYFGPGTRLLVL.

The rearrangement links TRBV7-6 to TRBJ2-5; perhaps TRBD2 as D (5 bases). From germline, CDR1 is SGHVS and CDR2 FNYEAQ. The V end was cut by 5 bases, the J end by 4 bases, with 17 bases between. CDR3 length: 15 residues. The CDR3 DNA reads TGTGCCAGCAGCCCCAATCCGGGCAGCGGAGAGACCCAGTACTTC. Protein product: CASSPNPGSGETQYF. Looking up the rest from reference TRBV7-6 and TRBJ2-5 gives the full variable domain: GAGVSQSPRYKVTKRGQDVALRCDPISGHVSLYWYRQALGQGPEFLTYFNYEAQQDKSGLPNDRFSAERPEGSISTLTIQRTEQRDSAMYRCASSPNPGSGETQYFGPGTRLLVL.

The chain is built from TRBV2 and TRBJ1-2; D gene ambiguous. V was trimmed by 2 bases and J by 4 bases, leaving 11 bases between them. The CDR3 has 14 amino acids. CDR1 is SNHLY, CDR2 FYNNEI, per germline. As DNA, the CDR3 is TGTGCCAGCAGTGAACTCGCGGGTGGCTATGGCTACACCTTC. Its protein product is CASSELAGGYGYTF.

The CDR3 bases are TGCGCCAGCAGCTTGGGCCCCGCAGGGGGCGAGGGTGAAAAACTGTTTTTT. It yields the protein CASSLGPAGGEGEKLFF. V gene TRBV5-1 combines with J gene TRBJ1-4; TRBD1 aligns across 8 bases. After removal of 0 bases from V and 7 bases from J, the junction contained 11 bases not matched to a gene. The CDR3 loop spans 17 amino acids. Germline V gene data show CDR1 as SGHRS and CDR2 as YFSETQ.